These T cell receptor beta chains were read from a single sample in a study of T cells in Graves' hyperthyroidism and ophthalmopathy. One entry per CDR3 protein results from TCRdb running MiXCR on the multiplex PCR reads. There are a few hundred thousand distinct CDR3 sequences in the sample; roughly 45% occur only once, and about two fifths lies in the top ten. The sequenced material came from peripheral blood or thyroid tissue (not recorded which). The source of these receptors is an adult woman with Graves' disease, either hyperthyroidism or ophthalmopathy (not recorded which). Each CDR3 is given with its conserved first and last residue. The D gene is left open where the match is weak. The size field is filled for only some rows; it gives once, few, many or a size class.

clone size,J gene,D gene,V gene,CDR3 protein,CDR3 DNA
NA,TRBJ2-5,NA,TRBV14,CASSLPGASGETQYF,TGTGCCAGCAGCCTCCCGGGCGCAAGTGGGGAGACCCAGTACTTC
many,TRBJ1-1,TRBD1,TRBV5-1,CASRGQAMNTEAFF,TGCGCCAGCAGGGGACAGGCCATGAACACTGAAGCTTTCTTT
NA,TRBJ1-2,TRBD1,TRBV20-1,CSASGTGASGDDGYTF,TGCAGTGCTTCCGGGACAGGGGCTTCCGGGGACGATGGCTACACCTTC
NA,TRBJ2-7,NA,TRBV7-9,CASSNYEGNEQYF,TGTGCCAGCTCGAACTACGAAGGGAACGAGCAGTACTTC
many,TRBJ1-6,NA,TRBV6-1,CASSESISSPLHF,TGTGCCAGCAGTGAATCTATTAGCTCACCCCTCCACTTT
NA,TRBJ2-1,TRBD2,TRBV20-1,CSARSSGRYNEQFF,TGCAGTGCTAGGTCCAGCGGGAGATACAATGAGCAGTTCTTC
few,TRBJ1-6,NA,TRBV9,CASSVSWGGNSPLHF,TGTGCCAGCAGCGTATCATGGGGAGGTAATTCACCCCTCCACTTT
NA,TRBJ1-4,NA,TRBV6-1,CASSEVPGGWNEKLFF,TGTGCCAGCAGTGAAGTTCCGGGCGGGTGGAATGAAAAACTGTTTTTT
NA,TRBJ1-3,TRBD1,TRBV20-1,CSANRDRDSGNTIYF,TGCAGTGCTAACCGGGACAGGGACTCTGGAAACACCATATATTTT
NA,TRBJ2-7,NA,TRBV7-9,CASSTGTVKYF,TGTGCCAGCAGCACCGGGACCGTGAAGTACTTC
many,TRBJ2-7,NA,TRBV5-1,CASSLDLGYEQYF,TGCGCCAGCAGCTTAGATTTGGGCTACGAGCAGTACTTC
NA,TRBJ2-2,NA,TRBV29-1,CSVRLTGRFTGELFF,TGCAGCGTCCGCTTGACAGGTCGTTTCACCGGGGAGCTGTTTTTT
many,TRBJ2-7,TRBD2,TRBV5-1,CASGRGGFSSYEQYF,TGCGCCAGCGGGCGCGGGGGGTTTAGCTCCTACGAGCAGTACTTC
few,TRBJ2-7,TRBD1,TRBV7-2,CASTTHGTGAYEQYF,TGCGCCAGCACAACCCACGGGACAGGGGCCTACGAGCAGTACTTC
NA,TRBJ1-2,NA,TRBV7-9,CASSIGGAAYGYTF,TGTGCCAGCAGCATAGGGGGGGCCGCCTATGGCTACACCTTC
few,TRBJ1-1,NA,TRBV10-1,CASSESYGGVEAFF,TGCGCCAGCAGTGAGTCTTACGGGGGTGTAGAAGCTTTCTTT
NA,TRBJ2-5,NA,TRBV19,CASSTPGGNGETQCF,TGTGCCAGTAGTACCCCAGGAGGGAATGGAGAGACCCAGTGCTTC
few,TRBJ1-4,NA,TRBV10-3,CAISDSTEKLFF,TGTGCCATCAGTGACAGTACTGAAAAACTGTTTTTT
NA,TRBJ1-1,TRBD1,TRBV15,CATSRDNGQGTEAFF,TGTGCCACCAGCAGAGATAACGGACAGGGGACTGAAGCTTTCTTT
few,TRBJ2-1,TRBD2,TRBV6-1,CAITPTSGNEQFF,TGTGCCATCACCCCGACTAGCGGGAATGAGCAGTTCTTC
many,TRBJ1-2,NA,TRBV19,CASTVTRANYGYTF,TGTGCCAGTACCGTTACACGAGCTAACTATGGCTACACCTTC